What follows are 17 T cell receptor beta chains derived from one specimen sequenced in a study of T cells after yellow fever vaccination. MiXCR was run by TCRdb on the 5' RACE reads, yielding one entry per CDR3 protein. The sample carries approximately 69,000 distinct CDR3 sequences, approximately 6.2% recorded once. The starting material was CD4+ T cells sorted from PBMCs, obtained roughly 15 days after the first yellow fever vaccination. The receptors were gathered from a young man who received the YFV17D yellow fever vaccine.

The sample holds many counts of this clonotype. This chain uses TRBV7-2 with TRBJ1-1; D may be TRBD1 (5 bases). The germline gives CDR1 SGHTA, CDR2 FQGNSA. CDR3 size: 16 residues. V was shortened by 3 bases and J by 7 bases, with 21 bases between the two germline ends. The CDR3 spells CASSFGGKTGGGEAFF. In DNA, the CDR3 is TGTGCCAGCAGCTTCGGCGGAAAGACGGGGGGGGGTGAAGCTTTCTTT. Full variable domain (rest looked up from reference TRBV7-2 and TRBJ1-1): GAGVSQSPSNKVTEKGKDVELRCDPISGHTALYWYRQSLGQGLEFLIYFQGNSAPDKSGLPSDRFSAERTGGSVSTLTIQRTQQEDSAVYLCASSFGGKTGGGEAFFGQGTRLTVV.

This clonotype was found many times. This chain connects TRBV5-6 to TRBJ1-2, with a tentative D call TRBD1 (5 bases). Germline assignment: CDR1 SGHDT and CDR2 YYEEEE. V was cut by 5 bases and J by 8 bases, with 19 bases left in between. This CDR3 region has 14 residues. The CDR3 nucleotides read TGTGCCAGCAGTCCCTTTTTCCAGGGCGCGGGCTACACCTTC. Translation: CASSPFFQGAGYTF.

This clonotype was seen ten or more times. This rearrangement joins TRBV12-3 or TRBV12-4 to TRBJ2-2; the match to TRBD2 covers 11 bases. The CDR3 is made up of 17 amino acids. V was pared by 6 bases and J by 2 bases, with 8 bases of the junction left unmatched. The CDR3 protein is CASSPLAGGYNTGELFF. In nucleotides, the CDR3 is TGTGCCAGCAGCCCTCTAGCGGGGGGTTACAACACCGGGGAGCTGTTTTTT.

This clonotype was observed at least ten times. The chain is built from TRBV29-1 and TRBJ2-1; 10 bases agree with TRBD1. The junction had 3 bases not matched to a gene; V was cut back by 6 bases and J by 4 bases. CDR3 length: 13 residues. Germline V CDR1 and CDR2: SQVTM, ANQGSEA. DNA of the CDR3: TGCAGCGTCGGGACAGGGGTATACAATGAGCAGTTCTTC. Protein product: CSVGTGVYNEQFF.

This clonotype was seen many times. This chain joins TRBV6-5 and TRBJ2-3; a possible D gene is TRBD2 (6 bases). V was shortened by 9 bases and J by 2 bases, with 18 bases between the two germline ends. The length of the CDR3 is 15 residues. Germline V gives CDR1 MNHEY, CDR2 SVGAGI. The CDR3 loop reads CASSSAIRVTDTQYF. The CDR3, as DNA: TGTGCCAGTTCTAGCGCCATCCGAGTCACAGATACGCAGTATTTT.

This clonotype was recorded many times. CDR3 sequence reads: CASSLVTGGVETQYF. The CDR3 DNA reads TGTGCCAGCAGCTTGGTGACAGGGGGCGTTGAGACCCAGTACTTC. The rearrangement links TRBV7-9 to TRBJ2-5, with 10 positions matching TRBD1. This CDR3 spans 15 amino acids. Trimming removed 3 bases from V and 5 bases from J; junction bases left unmatched: 6. CDR1 and CDR2 from the germline V gene are SEHNR and FQNEAQ (reference sequence). Based on the CDR3 plus reference TRBV7-9 and TRBJ2-5, the full variable domain is DTGVSQNPRHKITKRGQNVTFRCDPISEHNRLYWYRQTLGQGPEFLTYFQNEAQLEKSRLLSDRFSAERPKGSFSTLEIQRTEQGDSAMYLCASSLVTGGVETQYFGPGTRLLVL.

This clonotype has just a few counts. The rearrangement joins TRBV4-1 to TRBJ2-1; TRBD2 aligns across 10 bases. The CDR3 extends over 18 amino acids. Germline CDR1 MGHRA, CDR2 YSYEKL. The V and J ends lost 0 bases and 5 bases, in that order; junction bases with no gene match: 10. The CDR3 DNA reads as TGCGCCAGCAGCCAAGAAAGAGAGGCAGCGGGGGGGAACAATGAGCAGTTCTTC. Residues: CASSQEREAAGGNNEQFF.

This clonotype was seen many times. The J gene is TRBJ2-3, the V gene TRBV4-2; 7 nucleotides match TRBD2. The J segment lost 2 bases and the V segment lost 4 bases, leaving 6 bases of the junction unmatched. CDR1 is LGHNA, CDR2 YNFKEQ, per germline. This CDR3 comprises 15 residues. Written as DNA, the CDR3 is TGTGCCAGCAGCCTTCGGGGGGACCCCACAGATACGCAGTATTTT. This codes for CASSLRGDPTDTQYF.

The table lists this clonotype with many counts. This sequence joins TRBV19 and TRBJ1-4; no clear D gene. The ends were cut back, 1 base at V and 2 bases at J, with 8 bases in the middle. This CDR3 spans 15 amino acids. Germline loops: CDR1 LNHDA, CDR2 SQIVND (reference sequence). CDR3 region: CASSIVGATNEKLFF. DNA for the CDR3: TGTGCCAGTAGTATAGTCGGAGCCACTAATGAAAAACTGTTTTTT. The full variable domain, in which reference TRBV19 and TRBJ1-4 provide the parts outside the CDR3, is DGGITQSPKYLFRKEGQNVTLSCEQNLNHDAMYWYRQDPGQGLRLIYYSQIVNDFQKGDIAEGYSVSREKKESFPLTVTSAQKNPTAFYLCASSIVGATNEKLFFGSGTQLSVL.

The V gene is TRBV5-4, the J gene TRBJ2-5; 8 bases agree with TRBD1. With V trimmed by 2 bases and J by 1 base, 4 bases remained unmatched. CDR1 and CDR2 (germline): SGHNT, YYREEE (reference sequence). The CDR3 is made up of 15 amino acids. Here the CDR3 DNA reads TGTGCCAGCAGCTTCCAGGGGGCTGGCCAAGAGACCCAGTACTTC. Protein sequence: CASSFQGAGQETQYF.

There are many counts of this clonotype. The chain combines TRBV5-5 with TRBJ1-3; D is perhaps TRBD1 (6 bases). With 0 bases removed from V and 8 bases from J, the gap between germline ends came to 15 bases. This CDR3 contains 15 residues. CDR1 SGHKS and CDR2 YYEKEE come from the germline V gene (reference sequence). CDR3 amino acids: CASSLEGGAWDTIYF. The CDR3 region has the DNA TGTGCCAGCAGCTTGGAGGGGGGGGCCTGGGACACCATATATTTT.

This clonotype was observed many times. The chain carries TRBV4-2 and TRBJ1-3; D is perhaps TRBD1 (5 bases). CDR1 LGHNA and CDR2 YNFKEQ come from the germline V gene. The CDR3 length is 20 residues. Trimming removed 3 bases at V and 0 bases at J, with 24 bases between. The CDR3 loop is CASSHAPAGTVLSSGNTIYF. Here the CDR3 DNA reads TGTGCCAGCAGCCACGCGCCGGCAGGGACGGTCTTAAGCTCTGGAAACACCATATATTTT.

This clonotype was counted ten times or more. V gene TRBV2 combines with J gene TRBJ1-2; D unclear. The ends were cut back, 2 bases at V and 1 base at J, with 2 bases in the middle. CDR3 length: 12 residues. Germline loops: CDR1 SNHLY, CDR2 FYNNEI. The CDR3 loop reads CASSENNYGYTF. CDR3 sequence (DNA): TGTGCCAGCAGTGAAAATAACTATGGCTACACCTTC.

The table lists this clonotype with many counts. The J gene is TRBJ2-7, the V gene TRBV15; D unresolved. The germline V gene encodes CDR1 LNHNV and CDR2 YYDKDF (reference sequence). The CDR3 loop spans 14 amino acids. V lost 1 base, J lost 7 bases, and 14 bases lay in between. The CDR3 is CATSRGGSYGEQYF. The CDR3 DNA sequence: TGTGCCACCAGCAGAGGTGGTAGCTATGGTGAGCAGTACTTC.

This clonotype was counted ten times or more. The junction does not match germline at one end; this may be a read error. The CDR3 coding sequence is TGTGCCAGCAGCCATCCTGGTGAAAAACTGTTCTTT. Its protein is CASSHPGEKLFF. The chain couples TRBV11-2 to TRBJ1-4; no definite D call. This CDR3 comprises 12 residues. Germline CDR1 SGHAT, CDR2 FQNNGV.

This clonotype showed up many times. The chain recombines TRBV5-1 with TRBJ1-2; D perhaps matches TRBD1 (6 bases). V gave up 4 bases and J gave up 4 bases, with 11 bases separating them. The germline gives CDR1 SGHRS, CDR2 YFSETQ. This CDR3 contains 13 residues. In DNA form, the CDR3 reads TGCGCCAGCAGCCCGGAGGGGGGCTATGGCTACACCTTC. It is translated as CASSPEGGYGYTF.

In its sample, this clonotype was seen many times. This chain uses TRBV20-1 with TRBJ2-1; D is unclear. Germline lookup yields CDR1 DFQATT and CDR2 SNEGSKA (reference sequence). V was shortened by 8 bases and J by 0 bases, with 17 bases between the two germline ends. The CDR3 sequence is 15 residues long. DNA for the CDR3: TGCAGTTATGCCGCAGAACAGAGCTCCTACAATGAGCAGTTCTTC. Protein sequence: CSYAAEQSSYNEQFF.